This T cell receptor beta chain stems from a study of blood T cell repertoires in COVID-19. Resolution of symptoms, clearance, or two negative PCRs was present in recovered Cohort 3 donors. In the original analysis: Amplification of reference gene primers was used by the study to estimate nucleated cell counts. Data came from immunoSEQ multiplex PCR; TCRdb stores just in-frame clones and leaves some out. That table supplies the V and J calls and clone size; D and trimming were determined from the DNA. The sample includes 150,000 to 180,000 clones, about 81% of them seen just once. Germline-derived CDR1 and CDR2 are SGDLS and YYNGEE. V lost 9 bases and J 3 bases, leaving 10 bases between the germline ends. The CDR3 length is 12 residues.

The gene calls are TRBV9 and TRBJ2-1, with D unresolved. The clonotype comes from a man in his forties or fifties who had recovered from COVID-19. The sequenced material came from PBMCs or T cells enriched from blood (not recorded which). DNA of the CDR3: TGTGCCAATACACAGTACTACAATGAGCAGTTCTTC. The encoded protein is CANTQYYNEQFF.